This T cell receptor beta chain emerged from a study of identical twins (dated by TCRdb to 2016 to 2018). About the full investigation: The study deep-sequenced TCR alpha and beta repertoires from monozygotic twins, unrelated adults of various ages and cord blood to test whether fetal clonotypes persist. To rule out contamination, the twin experiments were replicated at different times with different library preparation protocols.

Every donor in the study was a healthy Caucasian. Three pairs of female monozygotic twins, all aged about 18 to 29 years, made up the twin cohort. Positive isolation kits from Invitrogen were used to isolate CD4+ and CD8+ T cell populations. Ends trimmed: V by 0 bases, J by 4 bases; bases unmatched to a gene: 8. The CDR3 measures 16 amino acids from cysteine to phenylalanine. Only CDR3 DNA is held: 48 bases, read in frame from base 1. The germline V gene supplies CDR1 SQVTM and CDR2 ANQGSEA. This clonotype was detected ten times or more. The antigen it binds to is not known. No qualities accompany the bases; no much larger clone lies one base away. The full study reports these points: Compared with coincidental sharing between unrelated individuals, out-of-frame TCR alpha sequences shared between twins showed an excess of sequences with low generation probability. Excess twin sharing in beta out-of-frame sequences was weaker because fewer shared sequences lowered the signal-to-noise ratio. Zero-insertion analyses could be partly confounded by invariant T cells such as MAIT and iNKT, although diverse VJ usage argued against such confounding for most clonotypes. Out-of-frame TCR alpha sharing in monozygotic twins was systematically underestimated by recombination models, whereas sharing between unrelated individuals was in agreement with the recombination models. Conclusions relied on cross-sectional statistical analysis, since the same donors could not be followed over many years. Fewer insertions were carried by abundant cord blood beta clonotypes; a weaker similar trend was observed in young adult naive repertoires, while no such trend was observed in memory repertoires.

Library generation was performed with 5' RACE. The sequencing machine was an Illumina HiSeq 2000. A universal primer binding site was added through template switching, and the final cDNA carried a unique molecular identifier so that TCR cDNA molecules could be counted accurately. First-strand cDNA for TCR alpha and beta chains was synthesized from specific primers in the conserved constant-segment region. To control for contamination, every cDNA library was double barcoded, receiving both a SMART-Mk sample barcode and Illumina barcodes. TruSeq adapter sequences along with Illumina sample barcodes were introduced in two successive PCR steps. TCR alpha and beta cDNA libraries were sequenced on the Illumina HiSeq platform with custom primers. The paper's data handling went like this. MiGEC was used to process raw reads and extract unique molecular identifiers, and MiXCR was used to find CDR3 positions. Recombination models were inferred per individual with the repgenHMM and IGoR tools using an EM algorithm. Shared clonotypes were analyzed with the tcR package in R, and sharing was normalized by the product of cloneset sizes. To study raw recombination free of thymic and clonal selection effects, out-of-frame nonproductive sequences were analyzed. TCRdb handled the public reads itself, with Q25 trimming in fastp and clone calling in MiXCR, and kept productive beta chains. Identical CDR3 proteins give one entry, which carries the most common genes and DNA. The V and J calls were determined by TCRdb, not by the authors. This sample lists roughly 290,000 distinct CDR3 sequences; 7.5% to 9.5% were detected once. The biggest ten clones account for roughly 7% of the sample.

These data were also reused for a study on yellow fever vaccine responses in identical twins. The second paper states: According to the authors, in identical twins the way T cells responded to vaccination appeared partly convergent and partly personalized. In the study, vaccine-responding T cell clones were precisely tracked in identical twins.

The source of this sequence is a woman younger than 35 in good health. Specimen: CD8+ T cells sorted from blood. Recombination connected TRBV29-1 to TRBJ2-1; 8 central bases correspond to TRBD2. The CDR3 protein sequence reads: CSVEDTSGATYNEQFF. In nucleotides, the sequence is TGCAGCGTTGAAGATACTAGCGGAGCTACTTACAATGAGCAGTTCTTC.